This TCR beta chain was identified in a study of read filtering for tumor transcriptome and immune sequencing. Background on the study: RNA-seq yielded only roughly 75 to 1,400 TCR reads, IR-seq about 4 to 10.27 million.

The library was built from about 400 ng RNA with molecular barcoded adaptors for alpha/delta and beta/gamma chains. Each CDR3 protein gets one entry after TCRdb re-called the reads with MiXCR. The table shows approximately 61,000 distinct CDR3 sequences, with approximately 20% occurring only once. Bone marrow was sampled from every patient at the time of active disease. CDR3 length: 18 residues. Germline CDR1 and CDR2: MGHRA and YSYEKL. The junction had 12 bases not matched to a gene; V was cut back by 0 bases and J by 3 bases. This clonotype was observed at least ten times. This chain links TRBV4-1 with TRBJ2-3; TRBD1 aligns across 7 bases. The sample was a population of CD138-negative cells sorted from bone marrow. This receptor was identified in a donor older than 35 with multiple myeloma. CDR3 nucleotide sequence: TGCGCCAGCAGCCAAGATCTTGGGACAGCTCTTGGGACAGATACGCAGTATTTT. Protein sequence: CASSQDLGTALGTDTQYF.